This T cell receptor beta chain was observed in a study of T-cell memory formation after mild COVID-19. Overall study: TCR clusters largely stayed donor specific.

This clonotype has more than one count but fewer than ten. Its cognate antigen is unknown. Whole-study results and caveats: Day 37-peaking second-wave clones had unconfirmed SARS-CoV-2 specificity. Largely, contracting CD4+ clones fell within CM and EM, and contracting CD8+ clones within EMRA.

TCRdb reanalysed the 5' RACE reads using MiXCR and keeps one entry per CDR3 protein. The table records under 450,000 distinct CDR3 sequences, about 22% of them present only once. The sample taken for sequencing was PBMCs or a T cell subset sorted from them (not recorded which). The origin of this receptor is an adult woman who had mild COVID-19 (a few samples of this study predate the infection). Cell type and time point are not known.

DNA for the CDR3: TGTGCCACCAGTGATTGGAGCGGGAGGGGGAATGAGCAGTTCTTC. It yields the protein CATSDWSGRGNEQFF. The genes are TRBV24-1 and TRBJ2-1, with 10 positions matching TRBD2. CDR3 length equals 15 residues. CDR1 and CDR2 (germline): KGHDR, SFDVKD. With V trimmed by 2 bases and J by 7 bases, 4 bases remained unmatched.